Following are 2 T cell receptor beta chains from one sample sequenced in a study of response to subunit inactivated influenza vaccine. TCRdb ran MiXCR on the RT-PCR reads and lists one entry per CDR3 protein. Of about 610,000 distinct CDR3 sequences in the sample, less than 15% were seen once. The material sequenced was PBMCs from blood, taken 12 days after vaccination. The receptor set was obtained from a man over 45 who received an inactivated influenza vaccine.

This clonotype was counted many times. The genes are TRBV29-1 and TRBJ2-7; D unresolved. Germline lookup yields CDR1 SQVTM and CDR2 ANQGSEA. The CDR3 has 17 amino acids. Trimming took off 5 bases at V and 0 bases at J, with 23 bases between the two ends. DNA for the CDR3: TGCAGCGTTTTAGCTACCCCCCGTGACGGAAGCTCCTACGAGCAGTACTTC. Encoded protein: CSVLATPRDGSSYEQYF.

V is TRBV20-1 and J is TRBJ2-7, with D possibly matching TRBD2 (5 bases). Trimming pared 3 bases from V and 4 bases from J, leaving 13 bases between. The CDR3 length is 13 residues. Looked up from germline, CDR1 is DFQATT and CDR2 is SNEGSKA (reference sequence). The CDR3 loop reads CSARRARGYEQYF. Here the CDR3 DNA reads TGCAGTGCTAGGAGGGCCAGAGGGTACGAGCAGTACTTC.